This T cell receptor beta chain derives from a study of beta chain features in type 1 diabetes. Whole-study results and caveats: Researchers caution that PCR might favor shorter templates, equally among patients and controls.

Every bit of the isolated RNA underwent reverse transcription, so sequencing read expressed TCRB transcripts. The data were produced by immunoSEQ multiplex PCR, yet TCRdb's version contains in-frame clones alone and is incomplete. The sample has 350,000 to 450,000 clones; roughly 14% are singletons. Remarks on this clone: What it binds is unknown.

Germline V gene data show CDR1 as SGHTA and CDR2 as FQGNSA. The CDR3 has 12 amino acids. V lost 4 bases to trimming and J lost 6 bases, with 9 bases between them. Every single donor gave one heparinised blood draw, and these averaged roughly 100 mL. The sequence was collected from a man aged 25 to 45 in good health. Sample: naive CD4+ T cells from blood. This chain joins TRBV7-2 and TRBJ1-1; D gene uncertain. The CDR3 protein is CASSSAGPEAFF. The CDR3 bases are TGTGCCAGCAGCTCCGCCGGCCCTGAAGCTTTCTTT.